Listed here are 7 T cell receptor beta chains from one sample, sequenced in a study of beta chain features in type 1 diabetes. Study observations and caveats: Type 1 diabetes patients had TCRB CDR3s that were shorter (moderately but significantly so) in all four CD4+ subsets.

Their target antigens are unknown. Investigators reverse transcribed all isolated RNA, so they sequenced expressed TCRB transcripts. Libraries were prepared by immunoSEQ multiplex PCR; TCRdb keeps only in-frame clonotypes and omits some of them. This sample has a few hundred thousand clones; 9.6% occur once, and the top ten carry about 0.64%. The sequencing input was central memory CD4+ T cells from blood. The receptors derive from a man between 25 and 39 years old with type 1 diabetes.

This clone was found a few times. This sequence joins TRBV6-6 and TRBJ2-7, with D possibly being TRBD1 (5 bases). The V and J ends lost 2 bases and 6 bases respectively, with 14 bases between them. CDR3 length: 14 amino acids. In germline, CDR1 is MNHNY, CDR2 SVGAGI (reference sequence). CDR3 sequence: CASSYNQGFGEQYF. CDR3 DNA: TGTGCCAGCAGTTACAACCAGGGTTTCGGCGAGCAGTACTTC.

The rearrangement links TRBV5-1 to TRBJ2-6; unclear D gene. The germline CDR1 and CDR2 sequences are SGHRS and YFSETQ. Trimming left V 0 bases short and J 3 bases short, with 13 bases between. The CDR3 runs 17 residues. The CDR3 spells CASSLEPPRSGANVLTF. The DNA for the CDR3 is TGCGCCAGCAGCTTGGAGCCGCCCAGGAGTGGGGCCAACGTCCTGACTTTC.

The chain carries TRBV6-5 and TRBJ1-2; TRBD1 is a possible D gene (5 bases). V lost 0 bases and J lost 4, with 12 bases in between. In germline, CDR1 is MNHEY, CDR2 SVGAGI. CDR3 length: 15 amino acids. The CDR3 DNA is TGTGCCAGCAGTTACTCGGTCCCAGGGAGCTATGGCTACACCTTC. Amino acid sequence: CASSYSVPGSYGYTF.

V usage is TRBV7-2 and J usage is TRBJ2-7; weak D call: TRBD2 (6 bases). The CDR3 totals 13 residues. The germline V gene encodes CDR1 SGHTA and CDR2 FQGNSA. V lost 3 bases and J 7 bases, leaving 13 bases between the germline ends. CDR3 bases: TGTGCCAGCAGCTTCGCGGGACGCTCAGAGCAGTACTTC. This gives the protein CASSFAGRSEQYF.

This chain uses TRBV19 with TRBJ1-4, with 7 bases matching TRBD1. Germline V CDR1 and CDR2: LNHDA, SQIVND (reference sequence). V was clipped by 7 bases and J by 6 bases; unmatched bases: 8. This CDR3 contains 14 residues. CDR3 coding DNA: TGTGCCAGTACCGTCGGGACAGCCGATGAAAAACTGTTTTTT. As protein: CASTVGTADEKLFF. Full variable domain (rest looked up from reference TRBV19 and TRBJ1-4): DGGITQSPKYLFRKEGQNVTLSCEQNLNHDAMYWYRQDPGQGLRLIYYSQIVNDFQKGDIAEGYSVSREKKESFPLTVTSAQKNPTAFYLCASTVGTADEKLFFGSGTQLSVL.

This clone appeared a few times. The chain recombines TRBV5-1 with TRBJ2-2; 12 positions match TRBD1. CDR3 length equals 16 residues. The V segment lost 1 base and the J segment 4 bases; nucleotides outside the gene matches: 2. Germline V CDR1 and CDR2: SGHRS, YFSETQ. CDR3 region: CASSLTGQGATGELFF. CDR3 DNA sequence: TGCGCCAGCAGCTTGACGGGACAGGGGGCCACCGGGGAGCTGTTTTTT. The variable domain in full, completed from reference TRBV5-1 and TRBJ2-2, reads KAGVTQTPRYLIKTRGQQVTLSCSPISGHRSVSWYQQTPGQGLQFLFEYFSETQRNKGNFPGRFSGRQFSNSRSEMNVSTLELGDSALYLCASSLTGQGATGELFFGEGSRLTVL.

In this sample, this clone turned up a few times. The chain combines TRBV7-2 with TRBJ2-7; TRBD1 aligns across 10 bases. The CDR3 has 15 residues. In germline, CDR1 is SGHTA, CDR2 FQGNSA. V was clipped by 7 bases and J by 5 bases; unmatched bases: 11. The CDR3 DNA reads TGTGCCAGCACCGAGTGGGGGACAGGGGACGACGAGCAGTACTTC. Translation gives CASTEWGTGDDEQYF.